Shown below are 13 T cell receptor beta chains from a single sample sequenced in a study of shared T cell receptors in the human thymus. Repertoires were generated with immunoSEQ multiplex PCR, while TCRdb's copy carries only in-frame clones and drops some. Of roughly 560,000 clones in the sample, around three quarters were seen once. This sample also appeared in a second study, on human thymus T cells.

The sequenced sample consisted of thymocytes. All receptors come from a boy younger than two with a congenital heart defect.

This clone was seen more than once but under ten times. The chain uses TRBV14 and TRBJ2-1; TRBD2 matches at 8 bases. The CDR3 is 21 amino acids. Trimming took 0 bases from V and 8 from J; bases not matched to a gene: 24. The V gene's germline CDR1 is SGHDN and CDR2 FVKESK. CDR3 bases: TGTGCCAGCAGCCAAGATGGGGTAAGCTTGGCTAGCGGGCCTCCCCTCCATGAGCAGTTCTTC. As protein: CASSQDGVSLASGPPLHEQFF.

This chain joins TRBV28 and TRBJ2-2; D is ambiguous. Germline V gene lookup returns CDR1 MDHEN and CDR2 SYDVKM. This CDR3 contains 13 residues. V was trimmed by 6 bases and J by 1 base, leaving 6 bases between them. CDR3 nucleotides: TGTGCCAGCAGACAAAAGAACACCGGGGAGCTGTTTTTT. Encoded protein: CASRQKNTGELFF.

The chain links TRBV30 to TRBJ1-2; tentatively, D is TRBD1 (5 bases). This CDR3 comprises 14 residues. Germline CDR1 and CDR2: GTSNPN and SVGIG (reference sequence). Between the trimmed V and J ends, which lost 8 bases and 9 bases, there was a span of 25 bases. The CDR3 loop reads CARTTGTWDVRYTF. CDR3 DNA sequence: TGTGCCCGAACGACGGGGACTTGGGACGTTCGCTACACCTTC. The full variable domain, its missing parts supplied by reference TRBV30 and TRBJ1-2, is SQTIHQWPATLVQPVGSPLSLECTVEGTSNPNLYWYRQAAGRGLQLLFYSVGIGQISSEVPQNLSASRPQDRQFILSSKKLLLSDSGFYLCARTTGTWDVRYTFGSGTRLTVV.

Only a few counts were recorded for this clone. The V gene is TRBV12-5, the J gene TRBJ2-2, with D tentatively TRBD2 (5 bases). Per the germline V gene, CDR1 is LGHNT and CDR2 is FRNRAP. The CDR3 runs 16 residues. The V end lost 0 bases, the J end lost 1 base, and 9 bases lay between the germline ends. In DNA form, the CDR3 reads TGTGCTAGTGGTTTGGTACTGGGGAGGAACACCGGGGAGCTGTTTTTT. It is translated as CASGLVLGRNTGELFF.

This clone was seen more than once but under ten times. V is TRBV18 and J is TRBJ2-1, with a tentative D call TRBD1 (6 bases). The CDR3 extends over 15 amino acids. Germline lookup yields CDR1 KGHSH and CDR2 LQKENI. Deletions cut 5 bases from V and 9 bases from J, with 20 bases between. The CDR3: CASSTRTDISSEQFF. The CDR3 DNA is TGTGCCAGCTCAACGAGGACAGACATTTCAAGTGAGCAGTTCTTC.

This chain uses TRBV5-1 with TRBJ2-7, with TRBD2 identical over 8 bases. Unmatched junction bases numbered 4, after V lost 0 bases and J lost 2 bases. Germline CDR1 and CDR2: SGHRS and YFSETQ. The CDR3 length is 15 residues. Here the CDR3 reads CASSLAQAGAYEQYF. CDR3 DNA: TGCGCCAGCAGCTTGGCACAAGCGGGAGCCTACGAGCAGTACTTC.

The chain carries TRBV15 and TRBJ1-5; 7 nucleotides match TRBD1. Germline lookup yields CDR1 LNHNV and CDR2 YYDKDF (reference sequence). V trimming: 4 bases; J trimming: 9 bases; junction bases outside the gene matches: 6. The CDR3 loop spans 13 amino acids. The DNA for the CDR3 is TGTGCCACCAGCAATGACAGGGAATGGCCCCAGCATTTT. Encoded protein: CATSNDREWPQHF. Using reference TRBV15 and TRBJ1-5 for the parts outside the CDR3, the full variable domain is DAMVIQNPRYQVTQFGKPVTLSCSQTLNHNVMYWYQQKSSQAPKLLFHYYDKDFNNEADTPDNFQSRRPNTSFCFLDIRSPGLGDTAMYLCATSNDREWPQHFGDGTRLSIL.

In this sample, this clone turned up a few times. The rearrangement links TRBV9 to TRBJ2-1; a possible D gene is TRBD2 (7 bases). This CDR3 comprises 15 residues. Trimming stripped 0 bases from V and 6 bases from J, with 13 bases between. The germline V gene encodes CDR1 SGDLS and CDR2 YYNGEE. The CDR3 reads CASSVDEGGPNEQFF. The CDR3 nucleotides are TGTGCCAGCAGCGTAGATGAGGGGGGGCCCAATGAGCAGTTCTTC.

CDR3 bases: TGCGCCAGCAGCCAAGGGGGGCTAGGCATAAGGGCCTACGAGCAGTACTTC. Translation: CASSQGGLGIRAYEQYF. This sequence joins TRBV4-3 and TRBJ2-7; D is possibly TRBD1 (6 bases). This CDR3 is built from 17 residues. The germline V and J ends were trimmed by 1 base and 2 bases, with 18 bases remaining between them. Germline V lookup: CDR1 LGHNA, CDR2 YSLEER.

The V and J genes are TRBV27 and TRBJ2-7; 7 bases are a match to TRBD1. The CDR3 runs to 15 residues. The V segment lost 4 bases and the J segment 2 bases; nucleotides outside the gene matches: 8. Germline V gene sequence: CDR1 MNHEY, CDR2 SMNVEV (reference sequence). The CDR3, as DNA: TGTGCCAGCAGTTCGTCGACAGGGCCCCCCTACGAGCAGTACTTC. It is translated as CASSSSTGPPYEQYF.

This chain uses TRBV11-3 with TRBJ1-2; maybe TRBD1 (5 bases). Germline V gene data show CDR1 as SGHNT and CDR2 as YENEEA. Deletions cut 5 bases from V and 3 bases from J, with 19 bases between. The CDR3 sequence is 16 residues long. Here the CDR3 reads CASSLAGPGRHYGYTF. The CDR3 nucleotides are TGTGCCAGCAGCCTGGCGGGACCGGGACGACACTATGGCTACACCTTC.

The CDR3 DNA is TGTGCCAGCAGTATTAGGTGGTGGGGGGATGAGCAGTTCTTC. Encoded protein: CASSIRWWGDEQFF. The chain recombines TRBV2 with TRBJ2-1; maybe TRBD2 (6 bases). Germline V gene lookup returns CDR1 SNHLY and CDR2 FYNNEI. This CDR3 is built from 14 residues. Between the trimmed V and J ends, which lost 5 bases and 8 bases, there was a span of 16 bases.

CDR3 nucleotides: TGTGCCAGCGCTGACAGGGGAGGCACTGAAGCTTTCTTT. It encodes CASADRGGTEAFF. The chain combines TRBV6-5 with TRBJ1-1; TRBD1 agrees at 8 bases. With V trimmed by 8 bases and J by 4 bases, 6 bases remained unmatched. This CDR3 has 13 amino acids. The germline CDR1 and CDR2 sequences are MNHEY and SVGAGI.